This entry describes one TCR beta chain. These data belong to a study of cytomegalovirus exposure and HLA in healthy donors. PCR primers comprised 60 Vbeta and 13 Jbeta primers. Using immunoSEQ multiplex PCR, the repertoire was profiled, and TCRdb retains in-frame clones only, with some absent. The sample consists of under 250,000 clones, roughly 83% of them appearing once. The germline V gene encodes CDR1 SGHAT and CDR2 FQNNGV. V dropped 5 bases and J dropped 2 bases, with 16 bases sitting between them. There are 15 residues in the CDR3. Sequences were obtained from PBMCs. This clonotype was sampled from a boy aged 2 to 9 in good health and CMV-seronegative. The chain links TRBV11-2 to TRBJ2-7; D is possibly TRBD2 (6 bases). CDR3 DNA sequence: TGTGCCAGCAGCACGGGACTCCTGGCCCCCTACGAGCAGTACTTC. Amino acids: CASSTGLLAPYEQYF.